This T cell receptor beta chain appears in the sequencing data of a study (dated by TCRdb to the early 2010s). The cysteine opens and the phenylalanine closes a CDR3 of 13 amino acids. Only the CDR3 DNA is retained, 39 bases long and in frame from the first base. As encoded in the germline V gene, CDR1 is LGHNA while CDR2 is YSLEER. Sequencing instrument: Illumina Genome Analyzer IIx. TCRdb cleaned the public reads at Q25 with fastp, built clones with MiXCR and kept in-frame beta chains. When rows share a CDR3 protein, they turn into one entry using the most common DNA and genes. The sample has some 15,000 distinct CDR3 sequences on record, more than 30% of them singletons. About 16% of the sample rests with the top ten. About this clonotype itself: The antigen this receptor binds is unknown. One base away lies a much larger clone, so this may be a sequencing read error.

This clonotype was sampled from a human donor. The chain is encoded by TRBV4-3 joined to TRBJ1-1; the D region possibly corresponds to TRBD1 (5 bases align). Material: blood. The CDR3 in this case is CASSQGGNTEALF. The DNA sequence is given as TGCGCCAGCAGCCAAGGGGGGAACACTGAAGCTTTGTTT.